This note documents a single T cell receptor beta chain sequence. Its recognized antigen is unknown. No quality values exist for individual bases; no much larger clone is one base distant. TCR CDR3 regions were amplified from genomic DNA by multiplex PCR using the deep immunoSEQ assay. For each cell subset, the extracted genomic DNA was distributed evenly across all wells of several immunoSEQ 96-well plates, and each plate served as one replicate. For unsorted PBMC, each replicate PCR was loaded with roughly 270 ng genomic DNA, equivalent to 25,000 to 35,000 T cell genomes. Genomic DNA from unsorted PBMC was sequenced over ten immunoSEQ deep assay plates. Purified libraries were quantified with a Qubit 3.0 fluorometer, sized on a Bioanalyzer 2100, and re-quantified with the KAPA Library Quantification kit. A separate single-read 150-cycle Illumina NextSeq 550 flow cell was used to sequence each immunoSEQ 96-well plate. As for the original processing: Because only junctional sequences without quality scores were contained in the immunoSEQ output, filtering matching that applied to full-length reads could not be performed. To assign V/J genes and CDR3, sequences were annotated against IMGT germline references using PyIR, a Python wrapper for IgBLAST v1.9. Reads were removed for weak V/J assignments (E-value above 1e-6), missing CDR3, stop codons, out-of-frame junctions, or ambiguous translated residues. V3J clonotypes were defined as sequences sharing an identical inferred V gene, J gene, and CDR3 amino acid sequence. Percentage overlap between repertoires was computed as shared unique clonotypes divided by the size of the smaller repertoire. Three approaches were used to assess repertoire richness: RTK rarefaction, the Chao1 estimator, and Recon v2.1 estimates of unobserved clonotypes. TCRdb took over this immuneACCESS table, retaining in-frame rearrangements with V and J assigned. Such tables are incomplete; in checked studies, under half of the missing clones stem from an unresolved V gene, and the remainder is unexplained. V and J calls and clone size are copied from that table; D and trimming were computed from the DNA. Across this sample there are 450,000 to 600,000 clones, with 79% seen only once. The ten largest clones represent around 13% of the sample.

Donors were healthy HIV-negative adults with no recently reported acute infections or vaccinations. All donors were Caucasian adults living in Nashville, Tennessee, USA. For unsorted samples, 75 million to 90 million PBMCs were counted, and genomic DNA was extracted using the QIAamp DNA Blood Mini kit. After blood collection by leukapheresis, PBMCs were isolated using Ficoll-Histopaque density gradient centrifugation and then cryopreserved in the vapor phase of liquid nitrogen. The CDR3 starts with the cysteine, ends with the phenylalanine, and has 13 residues. The CDR3 DNA has 39 bases and is translated from base 1. Taken from the germline V gene, the CDR1 and CDR2 loops are SGHDT and YYEEEE. Between the V and J ends, shortened by 0 bases and 9 bases respectively, the junction contains 10 bases. This sample was included in a study of shared clonotypes between healthy human individuals (dated by TCRdb to 2020 to 2021). In the study overall: The cohort included a few men and a couple of women between 18 and 49 years of age. Blood TCR repertoires of about five healthy adults were deeply sequenced to estimate repertoire size and the extent of clonotype sharing between individuals. Different laboratories and diverse techniques were used to prepare libraries and sequence TCR repertoires, to increase sequencing depth and limit assay-specific biases. Between about 0.85 and 8.9 billion PBMCs per donor were obtained by leukapheresis. Broader findings and caveats from the paper: Pairwise subsampling indicated that sequencing depth was expected to affect the degree of clonotype sharing among donors. The small number of donors limited the genetic and exposure-history diversity represented. Sampling was restricted to blood, and TCR repertoires in tissues likely differ from the TCR repertoires found in blood.

This receptor was taken from a woman in her thirties or forties in good health. Some clones in this sample may be carry-over from other donors' samples. The rearrangement joined TRBV5-6 to TRBJ2-1, with the identity of the D gene unclear. Sequencing was done on a sample of PBMCs. The CDR3 region: CASSLALPSEQFF. The DNA sequence is as follows: TGTGCCAGCAGCTTGGCCCTCCCTTCTGAGCAGTTCTTC.